This TCR beta chain derives from a study of shared clonotypes between healthy human individuals. Findings and caveats of the study: Naive CD4 clonotypes overlapped across a few donors at around 4.8%. Represented diversity, genetic and exposure-history alike, was limited by few donors.

This clone came up once. Its cognate antigen is unknown. Sequencing was performed with immunoSEQ multiplex PCR; in TCRdb, only in-frame clones are kept and a portion is missing. This table holds 1.5 million to 2.5 million clones, about 95% found once. Cells designated naive CD8 were CD45RO-negative and were positively selected for CCR7, with terminally differentiated effector memory CD45RA+ cells excluded. The healthy adult donors were HIV-negative and reported no recent acute infections or vaccinations. Sequencing used naive CD8+ T cells sorted from blood. This TCR came from a man between 18 and 29 years old in good health.

CDR3 bases: TGTGCCAGCAAGGGGACTAGCGGGGCCTCCTACAATGAGCAGTTCTTC. Amino acid sequence: CASKGTSGASYNEQFF. This chain connects TRBV27 to TRBJ2-1; 13 bases fit TRBD2. The V gene end was trimmed by 7 bases and the J gene end by 0 bases; junction bases not matched to a gene: 3. Per the germline V gene, CDR1 is MNHEY and CDR2 is SMNVEV (reference sequence). The CDR3 consists of 16 residues.